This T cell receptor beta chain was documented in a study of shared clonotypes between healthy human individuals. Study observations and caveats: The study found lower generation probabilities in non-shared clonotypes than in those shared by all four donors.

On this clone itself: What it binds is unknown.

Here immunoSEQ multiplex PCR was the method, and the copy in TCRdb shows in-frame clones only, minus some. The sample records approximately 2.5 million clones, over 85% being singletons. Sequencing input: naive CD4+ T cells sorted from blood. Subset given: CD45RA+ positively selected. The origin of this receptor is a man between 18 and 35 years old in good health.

CDR3 sequence (DNA): TGTGCCAGCTCCCAAGCGGCGACCTCTGGAAACACCATATATTTT. Amino acids: CASSQAATSGNTIYF. J is TRBJ1-3 and V is TRBV18, with D hard to call. Trimming took 6 bases from V and 0 from J, leaving 12 bases between them. Germline V gives CDR1 KGHSH, CDR2 LQKENI. The CDR3 covers 15 residues.